These T cell receptor beta chains were read from a single sample in a study of blood T cell repertoires in COVID-19. Profiling relied on immunoSEQ multiplex PCR, and the TCRdb table lists in-frame clones only, not all of them. Here the sample spans around 1,700 clones, roughly 83% being singletons. The sequenced material came from peripheral blood. Receptors were obtained from a man aged 65-85 years with active COVID-19. Each CDR3 is given with its conserved first and last residue. A D gene is named only where the DNA matches it firmly.

TRBV27	TRBJ2-7	.	CASSPRDYYEQYF
TRBV6-5	TRBJ1-1	TRBD1	CASSPLQGALTEAFF
TRBV7-2	TRBJ1-6	TRBD1	CASSLTPGGSPLHF
TRBV5-1	TRBJ1-1	.	CASSLTGHANTEAFF
TRBV7-2	TRBJ1-1	.	CASSFSQGGTEAFF
TRBV6-2/TRBV6-3	TRBJ2-3	TRBD2	CASSLEAGGTTDTQYF
TRBV6-6	TRBJ1-5	.	CASSYGWANQPQHF
TRBV7-9	TRBJ1-4	.	CASSLAATNEKLFF
TRBV7-2	TRBJ2-3	TRBD2	CASSLGLAGAPYPTDTQYF
TRBV19	TRBJ1-3	.	CASTLQAGTSGNTIYF
TRBV5-6	TRBJ2-5	TRBD1	CASSWGTGVMETQYF
TRBV15	TRBJ2-5	.	CATSRVAGQETQYF
TRBV15	TRBJ1-2	TRBD1	CATSRETGDYGYTF
TRBV5-6	TRBJ2-7	.	CASSPGSPYEQYF
TRBV7-9	TRBJ1-5	.	CASSIQGEQPQHF
TRBV10-3	TRBJ2-3	.	CAIGQGLGTDTQYF
TRBV13	TRBJ1-1	.	CASSLRTVNTEAFF
TRBV11-3	TRBJ1-4	.	CASSLVGAGVGEKLFF
TRBV5-5	TRBJ1-2	.	CASSLREGGFAFHGYTF
TRBV2	TRBJ2-7	.	CASIGSDSYEQYF
TRBV2	TRBJ2-3	.	CASSEQQLTDTQYF
TRBV6-5	TRBJ1-1	.	CASRVQGKNTEAFF
TRBV10-1	TRBJ2-5	TRBD1	CASGTGEKTQYF
TRBV6-5	TRBJ1-2	TRBD1	CASSRQGLEVGYTF
TRBV5-1	TRBJ1-5	TRBD1	CASSLAGTGVNQPQHF
TRBV2	TRBJ1-1	.	CASSEGAIRSTEAFF
TRBV10-3	TRBJ2-1	.	CAISVGENEQFF
TRBV29-1	TRBJ2-1	.	CSVGRRDYNEQFF
TRBV4-1	TRBJ2-5	.	CASSQPQEIQETQYF
TRBV3-1/TRBV3-2	TRBJ1-2	.	CASSHLRETEGYTF
TRBV28	TRBJ2-1	TRBD1	CASSLTQGAVEQFF
TRBV7-2	TRBJ1-1	TRBD1	CASSLVAGTGVTDTEAFF
TRBV3-1/TRBV3-2	TRBJ2-3	TRBD2	CASRPSGRSDTQYF
TRBV27	TRBJ2-7	TRBD1	CASSLEGGASYEQYF
TRBV4-2	TRBJ2-5	TRBD1	CASSQDDREQETQYF
TRBV18	TRBJ1-4	TRBD1	CASSLIASGGEEKLFF
TRBV20-1	TRBJ2-7	TRBD2	CSASLRGATYEQYF
TRBV2	TRBJ1-1	.	CASSDGWTVNTEAFF
TRBV24-1	TRBJ2-5	TRBD2	CATDGGYGETQYF
TRBV27	TRBJ2-1	.	CASTPTMRWSSYNEQFF
TRBV9	TRBJ2-2	.	CASSVGRGDTGELFF
TRBV5-8	TRBJ1-6	.	CASSRTQGNSPLHF
TRBV5-4	TRBJ1-2	TRBD1	CASSYSGTGNYGYTF
TRBV11-3	TRBJ2-7	TRBD1	CASSAAAGRQGSYEQYF